These T cell receptor beta chains were read from a single sample in a study of blood T cell repertoires in COVID-19. Sequencing was performed with immunoSEQ multiplex PCR; in TCRdb, only in-frame clones are kept and a portion is missing. Of 140,000 or so clones in the sample, about 87% were seen once. The sequencing sample was made of peripheral blood. Source of these receptors: a man aged 55-75 years with active or convalescent COVID-19. Both conserved end residues are part of each CDR3. D genes are given only for firm matches. Size is stated for part of the rows, as once, few or many counts, or as a class when the clone is expanded.

TRBJ1-5 | NA | NA | TRBV2 | TGTGCCAGCAGAGGGACATCCAATCAGCCCCAGCATTTT | CASRGTSNQPQHF
TRBJ2-1 | once | TRBD2 | TRBV7-9 | TGTGCCAGCAGCCCGACTAGCGGGAGTGGTGAGCAGTTCTTC | CASSPTSGSGEQFF
TRBJ2-1 | NA | TRBD1 | TRBV19 | TGTGCCAGTAGTGCTCGCGGGACAGGGGTGGACAATGAGCAGTTCTTC | CASSARGTGVDNEQFF
TRBJ1-5 | NA | NA | TRBV28 | TGTGCCAGCAGTTTAAGGTTTCTCTCTCTCGGAGTGGACAATCAGCCCCAGCATTTT | CASSLRFLSLGVDNQPQHF
TRBJ1-5 | NA | NA | TRBV15 | TGTGCCACCAGCAGAGATTCGGCGGGTTATAGCAATCAGCCCCAGCATTTT | CATSRDSAGYSNQPQHF
TRBJ2-3 | NA | NA | TRBV18 | TGTGCCAGCTCACCACCGTCAGATTATACGCAGTATTTT | CASSPPSDYTQYF
TRBJ2-7 | NA | TRBD1 | TRBV6-5 | TGTGCCAGCAGGGGACAGAGACACTACGAGCAGTACTTC | CASRGQRHYEQYF
TRBJ1-2 | NA | TRBD1 | TRBV28 | TGTGCCAGCAGTTTAGCCCCCCAGGGGGCTCGAGATGGCTACACCTTC | CASSLAPQGARDGYTF
TRBJ2-7 | few | TRBD1 | TRBV28 | TGTGCCAGCAGTTCCTCCTACAGGGGATACGAGCAGTACTTC | CASSSSYRGYEQYF
TRBJ1-5 | once | TRBD1 | TRBV6-5 | TGTGCCAGCAGCCGGACAGGGCTTCAGCCCCAGCATTTT | CASSRTGLQPQHF
TRBJ1-2 | NA | TRBD1 | TRBV14 | TGTGCCAGCAGCCCGACAGGGAGAAGTGGCTACACCTTC | CASSPTGRSGYTF
TRBJ1-2 | NA | TRBD1 | TRBV7-2 | TGTGCCAGCAGCTTAGCGGGGGGACAGGGAAGTGATGGCTACACCTTC | CASSLAGGQGSDGYTF
TRBJ1-1 | once | NA | TRBV7-9 | TGTGCCAGCAGCTTAGTTTGGGGCAGGGAGGACACTGAAGCTTTCTTT | CASSLVWGREDTEAFF
TRBJ1-2 | NA | NA | TRBV28 | TGTGCCAGCAGCCGAATTCAAGGGGCCTATGGCTACACCTTC | CASSRIQGAYGYTF
TRBJ1-2 | NA | TRBD1 | TRBV6-5 | TGTGCCAGCAGTTCCCCCAGGGGGAGAGACTATGGCTACACCTTC | CASSSPRGRDYGYTF
TRBJ1-2 | NA | NA | TRBV5-1 | TGCGCCAGCAGCTTGGAGGTCAGGGCCAATGGCTACACCTTC | CASSLEVRANGYTF
TRBJ1-4 | NA | NA | TRBV5-1 | TGCGCCAGCAGCTTGTTCCCAGACATTAATGAAAAACTGTTTTTT | CASSLFPDINEKLFF
TRBJ2-7 | NA | TRBD1 | TRBV7-8 | TGTGCCAGCAGCTTACGACAGGGGCCGGTGAACTACGAGCAGTACTTC | CASSLRQGPVNYEQYF
TRBJ2-7 | NA | NA | TRBV4-3 | TGCGCCAGCAGCCCACAGTGGCGAAGCTCCTACGAGCAGTACTTC | CASSPQWRSSYEQYF
TRBJ2-1 | once | TRBD2 | TRBV9 | TGTGCCAGCAGCGTCTCCGGGACTAGCGGGAGCCTGGGTAATGAGCAGTTCTTC | CASSVSGTSGSLGNEQFF
TRBJ1-5 | NA | NA | TRBV6-2/TRBV6-3 | TGTGCCAGCAGCCCAGGGCAGGGCCGACAGCCCCAGCATTTT | CASSPGQGRQPQHF
TRBJ1-1 | NA | NA | TRBV6-5 | TGTGCCAGCAGCCGGGCAGGGGCGAACACTGAAGCTTTCTTT | CASSRAGANTEAFF
TRBJ1-6 | NA | NA | TRBV28 | TGTGCCAGCAGTCCCCCTCATGGTCTCGGGCCCCTCCACTTT | CASSPPHGLGPLHF
TRBJ1-4 | once | NA | TRBV7-9 | TGTGCCAGCAGCTTAGCGACAGCTAGTGGTGAAAAACTGTTTTTT | CASSLATASGEKLFF
TRBJ2-5 | NA | TRBD2 | TRBV28 | TGTGCCAGCAGTCCTGGACTAGCGGAGATTCAAGAGACCCAGTACTTC | CASSPGLAEIQETQYF
TRBJ1-6 | few | TRBD1 | TRBV30 | TGTGCCTGGACAGGGGGCTATAATTCACCCCTCCACTTT | CAWTGGYNSPLHF
TRBJ2-2 | NA | TRBD2 | TRBV3-1/TRBV3-2 | TGTGCCAGCAGCCAAGGGGGGACTAGACTATGGGAGCTGTTTTTT | CASSQGGTRLWELFF
TRBJ1-3 | NA | NA | TRBV5-5 | TGTGCCAGCAGCTCTTGGGGGGCTGGAAACACCATATATTTT | CASSSWGAGNTIYF
TRBJ1-1 | NA | NA | TRBV7-2 | TGTGCCAGCAGCTTACTAGGGGGCACTGAAGCTTTCTTT | CASSLLGGTEAFF
TRBJ1-4 | once | TRBD1 | TRBV9 | TGTGCCAGCAGCGGAAGCCAGGGACAGTTGAATGAAAAACTGTTTTTT | CASSGSQGQLNEKLFF
TRBJ2-2 | NA | NA | TRBV4-1 | TGCGCCAGCAGCCACAATGCGGGATGGGGGAACACCGGGGAGCTGTTTTTT | CASSHNAGWGNTGELFF
TRBJ2-7 | NA | NA | TRBV6-2/TRBV6-3 | TGTGCCAGCAGTCTGGGCAACGAGCAGTACTTC | CASSLGNEQYF
TRBJ2-7 | once | TRBD2 | TRBV28 | TGTGCCAGCAGTTCACCACGCCTCTTTGGACTAGCGAGCTACGAGCAGTACTTC | CASSSPRLFGLASYEQYF
TRBJ2-2 | NA | NA | TRBV6-5 | TGTGCCAGCAGTTACGGCAGGACGAACACCGGGGAGCTGTTTTTT | CASSYGRTNTGELFF